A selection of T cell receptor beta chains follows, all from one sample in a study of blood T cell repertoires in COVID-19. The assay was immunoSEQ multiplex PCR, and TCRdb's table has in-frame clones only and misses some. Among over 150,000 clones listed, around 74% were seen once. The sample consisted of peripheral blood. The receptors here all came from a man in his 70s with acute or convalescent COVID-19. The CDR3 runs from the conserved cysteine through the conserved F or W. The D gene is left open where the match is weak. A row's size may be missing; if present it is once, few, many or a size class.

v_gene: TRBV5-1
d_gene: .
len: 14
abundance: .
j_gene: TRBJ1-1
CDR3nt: TGCGCCAGCAGCTTTGGAAAGCAGGGCACTGAAGCTTTCTTT
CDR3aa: CASSFGKQGTEAFF

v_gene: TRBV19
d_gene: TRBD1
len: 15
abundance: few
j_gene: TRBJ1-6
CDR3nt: TGTGCCAGTAGGGCGACAGGGGGCGCGCATTCACCCCTCCACTTT
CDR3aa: CASRATGGAHSPLHF

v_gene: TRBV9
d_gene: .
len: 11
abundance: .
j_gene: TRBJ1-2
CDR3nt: TGTGCCAGCAGCGGAGGAACTGGCTACACCTTC
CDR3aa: CASSGGTGYTF

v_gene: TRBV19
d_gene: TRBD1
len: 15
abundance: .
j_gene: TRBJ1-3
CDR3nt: TGTGCCAGTAGTATGAGACAGGGTTCTGGAAACACCATATATTTT
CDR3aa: CASSMRQGSGNTIYF

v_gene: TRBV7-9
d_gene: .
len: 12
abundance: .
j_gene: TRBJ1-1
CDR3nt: TGTGCCAGCAGCTTATCGGTGGCTGAAGCTTTCTTT
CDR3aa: CASSLSVAEAFF

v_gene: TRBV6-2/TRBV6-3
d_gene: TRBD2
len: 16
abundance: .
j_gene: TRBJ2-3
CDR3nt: TGTGCCAGCAGTTATCTACTAGCGGGGAGCACAGATACGCAGTATTTT
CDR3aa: CASSYLLAGSTDTQYF

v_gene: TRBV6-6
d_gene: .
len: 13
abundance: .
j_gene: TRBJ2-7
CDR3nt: TGTGCCAGCAGTACCCGACAGCCCTACGAGCAGTACTTC
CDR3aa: CASSTRQPYEQYF

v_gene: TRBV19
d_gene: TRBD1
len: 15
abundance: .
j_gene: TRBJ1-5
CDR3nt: TGTGCCAGTAGCACCGGGACAGGGGGGCGGCAGCCCCAGCATTTT
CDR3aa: CASSTGTGGRQPQHF

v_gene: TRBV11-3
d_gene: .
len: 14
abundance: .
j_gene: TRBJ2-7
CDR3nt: TGTGCCAGCAGCTATAGGACAGCCCTCTACGAGCAGTACTTC
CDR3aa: CASSYRTALYEQYF

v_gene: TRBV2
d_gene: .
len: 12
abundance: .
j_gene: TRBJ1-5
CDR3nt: TGTGCCAGCAGGACAGGAAATCAGCCCCAGCATTTT
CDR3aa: CASRTGNQPQHF

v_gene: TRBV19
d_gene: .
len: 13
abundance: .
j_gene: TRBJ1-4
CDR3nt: TGTGCCAGTACCCCGGACTGGGGTGAAAAACTGTTTTTT
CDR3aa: CASTPDWGEKLFF

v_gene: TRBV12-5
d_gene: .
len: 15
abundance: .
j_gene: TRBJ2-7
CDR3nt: TGTGCTAGTGGTTTGTTTGGGGGGGCTGGTTACGAGCAGTACTTC
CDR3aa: CASGLFGGAGYEQYF

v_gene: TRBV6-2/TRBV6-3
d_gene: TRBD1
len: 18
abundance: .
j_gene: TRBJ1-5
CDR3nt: TGTGCCAGCAGTTTCTCCGAGGACAGGGCCCTAAGCAATCAGCCCCAGCATTTT
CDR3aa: CASSFSEDRALSNQPQHF

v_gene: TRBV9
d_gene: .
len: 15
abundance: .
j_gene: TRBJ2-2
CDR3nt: TGTGCCAGCAGCGTTTCGACAGGGAACACCGGGGAGCTGTTTTTT
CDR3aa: CASSVSTGNTGELFF

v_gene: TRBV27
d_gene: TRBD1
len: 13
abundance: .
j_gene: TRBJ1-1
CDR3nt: TGTGCCAGCAGCCTAGACAGGGTAACTGAAGCTTTCTTT
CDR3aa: CASSLDRVTEAFF

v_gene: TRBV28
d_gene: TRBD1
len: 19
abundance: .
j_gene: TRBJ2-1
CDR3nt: TGTGCCAGCAGAGGACAGGGGGCAGGCCTAAACCATCCCTACAATGAGCAGTTCTTC
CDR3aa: CASRGQGAGLNHPYNEQFF

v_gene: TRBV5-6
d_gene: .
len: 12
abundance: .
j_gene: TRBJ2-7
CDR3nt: TGTGCCAGCAGCTCCTACTCCTACGAGCAGTACTTC
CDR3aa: CASSSYSYEQYF

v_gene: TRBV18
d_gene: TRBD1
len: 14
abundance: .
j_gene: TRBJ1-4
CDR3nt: TGTGCCAGCTCCCAGGACAGGGTACAAGAAAAACTGTTTTTT
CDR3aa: CASSQDRVQEKLFF

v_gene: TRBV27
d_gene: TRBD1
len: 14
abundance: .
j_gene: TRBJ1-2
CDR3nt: TGTGCCAGCAGGCGGACAGGGTCTAACTATGGCTACACCTTC
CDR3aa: CASRRTGSNYGYTF

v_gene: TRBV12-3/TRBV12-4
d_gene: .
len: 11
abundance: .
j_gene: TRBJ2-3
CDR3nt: TGTGCCAGCAGTTCTCCGGGGACGCAGTATTTT
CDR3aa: CASSSPGTQYF

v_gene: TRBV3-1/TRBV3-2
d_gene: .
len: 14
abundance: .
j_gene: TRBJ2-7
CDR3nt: TGTGCCAGCAGCCAAGGTGGGCCCTCCTACGAGCAGTACTTC
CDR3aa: CASSQGGPSYEQYF

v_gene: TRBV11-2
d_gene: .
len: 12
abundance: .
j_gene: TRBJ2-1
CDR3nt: TGTGCCAGCAGTCGGGCCTACAATGAGCAGTTCTTC
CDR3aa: CASSRAYNEQFF

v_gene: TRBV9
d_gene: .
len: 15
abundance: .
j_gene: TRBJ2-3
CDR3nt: TGTGCCAGCAGCGTAGAGGCAGGGACTTCAGATACGCAGTATTTT
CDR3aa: CASSVEAGTSDTQYF